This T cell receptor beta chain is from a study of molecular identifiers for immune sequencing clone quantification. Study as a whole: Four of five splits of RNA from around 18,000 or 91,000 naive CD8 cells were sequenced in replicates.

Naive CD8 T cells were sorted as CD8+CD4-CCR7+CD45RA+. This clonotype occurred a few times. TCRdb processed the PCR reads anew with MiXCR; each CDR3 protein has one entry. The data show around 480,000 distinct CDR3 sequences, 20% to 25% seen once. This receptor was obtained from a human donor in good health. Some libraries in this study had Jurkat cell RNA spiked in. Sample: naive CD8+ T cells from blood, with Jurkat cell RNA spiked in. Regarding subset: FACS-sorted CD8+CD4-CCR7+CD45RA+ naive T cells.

CDR3 sequence reads: CASSMIAGGQPQHF. The CDR3 region has the DNA TGTGCCAGTAGTATGATAGCTGGGGGTCAGCCCCAGCATTTT. The chain combines TRBV19 with TRBJ1-5; weak D call: TRBD1 (5 bases). V lost 3 bases and J 6 bases, leaving 12 bases between the germline ends. The CDR3 has 14 amino acids. The germline V gene encodes CDR1 LNHDA and CDR2 SQIVND (reference sequence).